This record concerns one T cell receptor beta chain sequence. One entry per CDR3 protein, called by TCRdb with MiXCR from the RACE reads. Of some 120,000 distinct CDR3 sequences in the sample, around 8.3% are singletons; the top ten hold 1.5% to 2%. The sample originates from a study of human T cells and chemical hapten exposure. J was trimmed by 2 bases and V by 4 bases; bases with no gene match: 8. CDR3 length: 15 residues. The germline CDR1 and CDR2 sequences are SGHNT and YYREEE (reference sequence). The sample's time point: healthy volunteer bleed at 2 weeks. Unfractionated whole blood was the source from which total RNA was extracted.

The sequencing sample was made of whole blood. The clonotype comes from a male donor in good health. Some clones in this sample may be carry-over from other donors' samples. The V call is TRBV5-4, the J call TRBJ2-7; 8 bases are a match to TRBD2. This chain's CDR3 is CASSPGGSSPYEQYF. Here the CDR3 DNA reads TGTGCCAGCAGCCCGGGGGGGTCAAGTCCCTACGAGCAGTACTTC.